A single sample is the source of the 12 T cell receptor beta chains below, sequenced in a study of T cells in Graves' hyperthyroidism and ophthalmopathy. The investigators amplified TCR beta CDR3 regions from RNA transcripts. The HTBI primer set drove a first-round RT-PCR of the TCR CDR3. TCRdb itself ran the multiplex PCR reads through MiXCR, one entry per CDR3 protein. The sample includes 400,000 to 500,000 distinct CDR3 sequences, about an eighth of them seen just once. The sequencing sample was made of blood. These TCRs come from a woman between 18 and 29 years old with Graves' hyperthyroidism.

This clonotype appeared many times. The chain combines TRBV11-1 with TRBJ2-3, with a possible D match to TRBD1 (6 bases). V lost 4 bases and J 2 bases, leaving 13 bases between the germline ends. CDR3 size: 15 residues. The germline CDR1 and CDR2 sequences are SGHAT and FQDESV (reference sequence). The CDR3 DNA is TGTGCCAGCAGCTACCTAGGACAGACCACAGATACGCAGTATTTT. It translates to CASSYLGQTTDTQYF.

CDR3 sequence reads: CASSYEREGSDTQYF. The CDR3 coding sequence is TGTGCCAGCAGCTACGAGCGGGAGGGCTCAGATACGCAGTATTTT. The gene calls are TRBV6-5 and TRBJ2-3; 10 bases align to TRBD2. The ends lost 6 bases at V and 4 bases at J; junction bases unmatched: 7. The V gene's germline CDR1 is MNHEY and CDR2 SVGAGI. The CDR3 covers 15 residues.

This clonotype was recorded at least ten times. The chain is built from TRBV7-3 and TRBJ2-7; 7 bases fit TRBD2. Trimming took 5 bases from V and 1 from J; bases not matched to a gene: 5. Germline V gene lookup returns CDR1 SGHTA and CDR2 FQGTGA. The CDR3 contains 14 residues. As DNA, the CDR3 is TGTGCCAGCAGCCCTACGCGGGAGTCCTACGAGCAGTACTTC. Translating gives CASSPTRESYEQYF.

This clonotype came up many times. The chain combines TRBV30 with TRBJ2-3; a possible D gene is TRBD1 (5 bases). CDR3 length equals 16 residues. The V and J ends lost 1 base and 2 bases respectively, with 16 bases between them. Germline V gives CDR1 GTSNPN, CDR2 SVGIG (reference sequence). The CDR3 bases are TGTGCCTGGAGTGGAATTAGGCAGGGTTACACAGATACGCAGTATTTT. This encodes CAWSGIRQGYTDTQYF.

The sample holds many counts of this clonotype. The V gene is TRBV6-1, the J gene TRBJ1-1; 7 positions match TRBD1. The ends lost 6 bases at V and 1 base at J; junction bases unmatched: 14. CDR1 MNHNS and CDR2 SASEGT come from the germline V gene. This CDR3 comprises 17 residues. The CDR3 region has the DNA TGTGCCAGCAGGCGACAGGGACAGCTTCACGGGAACACTGAAGCTTTCTTT. It specifies CASRRQGQLHGNTEAFF.

This clonotype was seen only a few times. Sequence at one end of the junction differs from germline and may be a read error. The V call is TRBV28, the J call TRBJ2-5; 7 nucleotides align to TRBD2. There are 15 residues in the CDR3. Germline V CDR1 and CDR2: MDHEN, SYDVKM. The CDR3 sequence: CACSVTSETLPTQYF. CDR3 nucleotide sequence: TGTGCCTGCAGTGTCACTAGCGAGACCCTACCGACCCAGTACTTC.

This clonotype was seen repeatedly, ten times or more. This chain joins TRBV28 and TRBJ2-3; D uncertain. This CDR3 has 13 residues. V lost 4 bases and J 4 bases, leaving 9 bases between the germline ends. The germline CDR1 and CDR2 sequences are MDHEN and SYDVKM. CDR3 in amino acids: CASSSRRADTQYF. The CDR3 DNA reads TGTGCCAGCAGTTCACGACGGGCAGATACGCAGTATTTT.

A remark on this clonotype: This may be a read error: a much more frequent sequence differs by one nucleotide. The chain recombines TRBV27 with TRBJ1-1; D unresolved. Germline V gene lookup returns CDR1 MNHEY and CDR2 SMNVEV (reference sequence). V was pared by 8 bases and J by 0 bases, with 13 bases between. The CDR3 runs 14 residues. The CDR3 reads CASGTLRLNTEAFF. CDR3 bases: TGTGCCAGCGGCACACTCAGGTTGAACACTGAAGCTTTCTTT.

This clonotype was detected ten times or more. The V call is TRBV18, the J call TRBJ1-2; tentative D call: TRBD1 (6 bases). Germline-derived CDR1 and CDR2 are KGHSH and LQKENI. V lost 5 bases to trimming and J lost 6 bases, with 10 bases between them. The CDR3 is 12 residues long. This chain's CDR3 is CASSYREDGYTF. DNA for the CDR3: TGTGCCAGCTCATACAGGGAGGATGGCTACACCTTC.

The chain combines TRBV18 with TRBJ1-1; 10 nucleotides line up with TRBD1. Per germline, CDR1 KGHSH and CDR2 LQKENI. The CDR3 sequence is 15 residues long. The J segment lost 5 bases and the V segment lost 3 bases, leaving 6 bases of the junction unmatched. The CDR3 loop is CASSPRTGGRTEAFF. The CDR3, as DNA: TGTGCCAGCTCACCCCGGACAGGGGGGCGAACTGAAGCTTTCTTT.

This clonotype was seen ten or more times. The rearrangement joins TRBV20-1 to TRBJ1-6, with D tentatively TRBD1 (6 bases). Germline V gene sequence: CDR1 DFQATT, CDR2 SNEGSKA (reference sequence). The CDR3 contains 15 residues. V gave up 4 bases and J gave up 6 bases, with 16 bases separating them. The CDR3 coding sequence is TGCAGTGCTACGGGGCACGGACAGTTTAATTCACCCCTCCACTTT. Translated, it gives CSATGHGQFNSPLHF.

The table lists this clonotype with many counts. J is TRBJ2-2 and V is TRBV28, with D possibly being TRBD1 or TRBD2 (7 bases each). The CDR3 is 18 amino acids. Germline V lookup: CDR1 MDHEN, CDR2 SYDVKM. Deletions cut 6 bases from V and 5 bases from J, with 25 bases between. The CDR3 nucleotides read TGTGCCAGCAGAGTTTGGAAACCCAGGGGGGGAAAGACCGGGGAGCTGTTTTTT. Protein sequence: CASRVWKPRGGKTGELFF.